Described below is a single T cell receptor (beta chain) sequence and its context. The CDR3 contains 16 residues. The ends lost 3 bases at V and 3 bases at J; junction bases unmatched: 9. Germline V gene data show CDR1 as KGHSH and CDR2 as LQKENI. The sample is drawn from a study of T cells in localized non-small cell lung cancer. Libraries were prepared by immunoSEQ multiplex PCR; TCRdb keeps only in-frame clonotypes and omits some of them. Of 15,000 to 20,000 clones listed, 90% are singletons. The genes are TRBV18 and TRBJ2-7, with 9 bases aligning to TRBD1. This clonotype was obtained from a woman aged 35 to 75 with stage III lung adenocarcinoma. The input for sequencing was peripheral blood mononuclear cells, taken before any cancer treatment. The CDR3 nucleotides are TGTGCCAGCTCACCGCCCCGGGGACAGGGAATCTACGAGCAGTACTTC. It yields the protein CASSPPRGQGIYEQYF.